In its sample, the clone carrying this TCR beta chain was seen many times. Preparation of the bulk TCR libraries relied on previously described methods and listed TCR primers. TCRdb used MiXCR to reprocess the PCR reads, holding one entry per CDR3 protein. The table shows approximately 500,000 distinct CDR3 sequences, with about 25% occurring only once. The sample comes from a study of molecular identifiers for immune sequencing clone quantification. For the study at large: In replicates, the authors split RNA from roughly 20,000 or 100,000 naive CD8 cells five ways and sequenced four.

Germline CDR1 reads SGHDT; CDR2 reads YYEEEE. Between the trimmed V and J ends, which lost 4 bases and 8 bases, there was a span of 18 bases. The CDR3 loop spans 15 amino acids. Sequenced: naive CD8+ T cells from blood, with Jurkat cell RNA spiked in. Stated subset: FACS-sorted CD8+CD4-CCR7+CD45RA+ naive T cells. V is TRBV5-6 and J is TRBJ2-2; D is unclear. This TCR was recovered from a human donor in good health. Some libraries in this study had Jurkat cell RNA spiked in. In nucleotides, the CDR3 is TGTGCCAGCAGCCTTGGGCGGATGAACCTTGGGGAGCTGTTTTTT. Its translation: CASSLGRMNLGELFF. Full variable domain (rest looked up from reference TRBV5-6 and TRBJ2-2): DAGVTQSPTHLIKTRGQQVTLRCSPKSGHDTVSWYQQALGQGPQFIFQYYEEEERQRGNFPDRFSGHQFPNYSSELNVNALLLGDSALYLCASSLGRMNLGELFFGEGSRLTVL.